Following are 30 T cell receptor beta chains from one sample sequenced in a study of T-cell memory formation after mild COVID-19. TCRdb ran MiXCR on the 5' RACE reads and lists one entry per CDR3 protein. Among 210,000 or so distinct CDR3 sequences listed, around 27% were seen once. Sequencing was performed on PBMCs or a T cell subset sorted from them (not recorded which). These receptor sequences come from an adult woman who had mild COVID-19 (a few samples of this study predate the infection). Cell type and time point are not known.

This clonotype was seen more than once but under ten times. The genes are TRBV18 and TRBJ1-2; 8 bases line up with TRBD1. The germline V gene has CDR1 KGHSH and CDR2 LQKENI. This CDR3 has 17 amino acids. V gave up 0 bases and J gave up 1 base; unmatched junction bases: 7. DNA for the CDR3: TGTGCCAGCTCACCACCTTCGCCGGGACAGGTTAACTATGGCTACACCTTC. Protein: CASSPPSPGQVNYGYTF. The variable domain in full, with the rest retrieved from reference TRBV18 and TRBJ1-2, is NAGVMQNPRHLVRRRGQEARLRCSPMKGHSHVYWYRQLPEEGLKFMVYLQKENIIDESGMPKERFSAEFPKEGPSILRIQQVVRGDSAAYFCASSPPSPGQVNYGYTFGSGTRLTVV.

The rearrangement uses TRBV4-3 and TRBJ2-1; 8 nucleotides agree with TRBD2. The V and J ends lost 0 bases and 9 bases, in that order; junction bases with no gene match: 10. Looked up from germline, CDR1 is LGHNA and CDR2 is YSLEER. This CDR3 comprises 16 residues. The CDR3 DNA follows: TGCGCCAGCAGCCAAGAGAGAACGGGAGGGTTGGGTGAGCAGTTCTTC. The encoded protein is CASSQERTGGLGEQFF.

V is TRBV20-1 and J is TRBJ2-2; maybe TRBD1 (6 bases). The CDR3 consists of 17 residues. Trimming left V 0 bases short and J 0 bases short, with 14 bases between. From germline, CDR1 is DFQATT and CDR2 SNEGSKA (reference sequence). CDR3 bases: TGCAGTGCTAGAGATCTTTGGGACAACGCGAACACCGGGGAGCTGTTTTTT. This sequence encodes CSARDLWDNANTGELFF.

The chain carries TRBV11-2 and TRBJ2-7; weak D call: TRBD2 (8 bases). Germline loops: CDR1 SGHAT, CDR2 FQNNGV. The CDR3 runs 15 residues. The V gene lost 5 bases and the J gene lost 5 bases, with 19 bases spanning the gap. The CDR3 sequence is CASSLAGGQANEQYF. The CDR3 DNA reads TGTGCCAGCAGCCTCGCGGGAGGACAGGCTAACGAGCAGTACTTC.

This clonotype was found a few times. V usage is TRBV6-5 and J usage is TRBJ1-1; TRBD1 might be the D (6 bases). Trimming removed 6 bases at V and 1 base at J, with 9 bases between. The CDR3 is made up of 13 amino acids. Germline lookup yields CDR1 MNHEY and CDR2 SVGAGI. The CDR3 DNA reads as TGTGCCAGCAGGATACAGGGGAACACTGAAGCTTTCTTT. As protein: CASRIQGNTEAFF.

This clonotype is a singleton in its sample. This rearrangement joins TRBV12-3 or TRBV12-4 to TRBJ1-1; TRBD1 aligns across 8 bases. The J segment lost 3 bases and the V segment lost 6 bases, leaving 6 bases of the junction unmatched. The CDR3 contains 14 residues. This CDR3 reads CASSRGQGYTEAFF. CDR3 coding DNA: TGTGCCAGCAGCCGCGGACAGGGTTACACTGAAGCTTTCTTT.

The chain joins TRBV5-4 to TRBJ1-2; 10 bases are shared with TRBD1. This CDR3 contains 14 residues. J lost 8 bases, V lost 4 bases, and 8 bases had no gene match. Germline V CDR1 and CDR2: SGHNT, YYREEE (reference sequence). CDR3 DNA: TGTGCCAGCAGCACGGACAGGGGGAAGGGGGGCTACACCTTC. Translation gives CASSTDRGKGGYTF.

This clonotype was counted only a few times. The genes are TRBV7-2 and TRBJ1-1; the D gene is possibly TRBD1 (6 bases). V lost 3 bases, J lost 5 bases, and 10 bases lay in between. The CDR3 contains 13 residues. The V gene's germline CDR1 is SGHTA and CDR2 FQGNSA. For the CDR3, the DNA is TGTGCCAGCAGCTTTTACAGGGAGACTGAAGCTTTCTTT. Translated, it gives CASSFYRETEAFF.

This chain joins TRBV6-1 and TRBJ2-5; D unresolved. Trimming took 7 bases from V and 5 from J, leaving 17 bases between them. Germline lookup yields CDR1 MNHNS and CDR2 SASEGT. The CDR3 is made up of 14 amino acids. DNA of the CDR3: TGTGCCAGCACTGTGGGCGTTGATGTGGAGACCCAGTACTTC. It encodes CASTVGVDVETQYF.

Here the CDR3 DNA reads TGTGCCAGCAGCTTTGTTGGAGACAATGAAAAACTGTTTTTT. The encoded protein is CASSFVGDNEKLFF. This chain uses TRBV7-2 with TRBJ1-4; D not resolved. Per the germline V gene, CDR1 is SGHTA and CDR2 is FQGNSA. V was shortened by 3 bases and J by 5 bases, with 10 bases between the two germline ends. CDR3 length: 14 amino acids.

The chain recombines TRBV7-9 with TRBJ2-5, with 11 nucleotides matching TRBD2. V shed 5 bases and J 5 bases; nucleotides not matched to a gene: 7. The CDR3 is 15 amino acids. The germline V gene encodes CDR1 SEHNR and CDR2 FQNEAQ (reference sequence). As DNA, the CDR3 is TGTGCCAGCAGCCCTATAGCGGGAGGGCCGGAGACCCAGTACTTC. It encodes CASSPIAGGPETQYF. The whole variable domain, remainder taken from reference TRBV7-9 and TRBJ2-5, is DTGVSQNPRHKITKRGQNVTFRCDPISEHNRLYWYRQTLGQGPEFLTYFQNEAQLEKSRLLSDRFSAERPKGSFSTLEIQRTEQGDSAMYLCASSPIAGGPETQYFGPGTRLLVL.

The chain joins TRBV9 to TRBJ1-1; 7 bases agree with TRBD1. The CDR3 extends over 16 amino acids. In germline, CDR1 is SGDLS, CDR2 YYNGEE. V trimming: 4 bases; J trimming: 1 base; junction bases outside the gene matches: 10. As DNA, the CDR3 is TGTGCCAGCAGCCCTAGGGGCCAGGGGGGGAACACTGAAGCTTTCTTT. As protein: CASSPRGQGGNTEAFF.

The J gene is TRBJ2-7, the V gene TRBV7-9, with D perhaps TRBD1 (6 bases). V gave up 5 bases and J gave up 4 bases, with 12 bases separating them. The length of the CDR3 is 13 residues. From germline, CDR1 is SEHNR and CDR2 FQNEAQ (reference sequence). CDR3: CASSTQGRYEQYF. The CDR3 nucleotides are TGTGCCAGCAGCACGCAGGGGCGATACGAGCAGTACTTC.

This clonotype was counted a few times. The CDR3 loop is CASSQVPGETQYF. The CDR3 nucleotides read TGCGCCAGCAGCCAAGTCCCTGGGGAGACCCAGTACTTC. This chain connects TRBV4-1 to TRBJ2-5; no reliable D call. V was trimmed by 1 base and J by 5 bases, leaving 8 bases between them. Germline V gene sequence: CDR1 MGHRA, CDR2 YSYEKL. The CDR3 runs to 13 residues.

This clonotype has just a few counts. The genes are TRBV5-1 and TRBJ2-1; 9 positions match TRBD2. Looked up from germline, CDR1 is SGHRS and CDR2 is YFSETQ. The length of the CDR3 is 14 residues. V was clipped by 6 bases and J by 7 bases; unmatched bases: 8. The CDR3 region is CASTGGRAKNEQFF. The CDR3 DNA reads TGCGCCAGCACTGGCGGGAGGGCCAAGAATGAGCAGTTCTTC. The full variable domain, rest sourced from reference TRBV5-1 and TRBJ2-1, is KAGVTQTPRYLIKTRGQQVTLSCSPISGHRSVSWYQQTPGQGLQFLFEYFSETQRNKGNFPGRFSGRQFSNSRSEMNVSTLELGDSALYLCASTGGRAKNEQFFGPGTRLTVL.

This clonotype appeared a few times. The CDR3 DNA reads TGCAGCGTTTCCCGGGACACATCCTACGAGCAGTACTTC. Translating it yields CSVSRDTSYEQYF. The chain carries TRBV29-1 and TRBJ2-7, with D perhaps matching TRBD1 (6 bases). CDR1 and CDR2 (germline): SQVTM, ANQGSEA. Trimming shortened V by 5 bases and J by 1 base, and 12 bases separated the two germline ends. CDR3 length equals 13 residues.

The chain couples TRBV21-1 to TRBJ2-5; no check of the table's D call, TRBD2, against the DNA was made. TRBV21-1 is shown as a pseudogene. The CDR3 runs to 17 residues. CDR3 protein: CASSNPRLAGAEETQYF. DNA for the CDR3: TGTGCCAGCAGCAACCCTCGGCTAGCGGGAGCCGAAGAGACCCAGTACTTC.

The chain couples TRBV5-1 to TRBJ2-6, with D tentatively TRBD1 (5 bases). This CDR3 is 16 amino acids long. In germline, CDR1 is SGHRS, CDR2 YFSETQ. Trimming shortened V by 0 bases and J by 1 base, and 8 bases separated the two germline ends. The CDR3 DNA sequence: TGCGCCAGCAGCTTGGCCAAGGGGTCTGGGGCCAACGTCCTGACTTTC. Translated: CASSLAKGSGANVLTF.

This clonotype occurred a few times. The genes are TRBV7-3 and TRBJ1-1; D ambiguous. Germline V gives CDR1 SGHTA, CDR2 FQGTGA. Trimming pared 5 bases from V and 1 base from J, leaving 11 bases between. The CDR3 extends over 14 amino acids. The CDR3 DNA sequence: TGTGCCAGCAGCCGCGAGCCAGGGAACACTGAAGCTTTCTTT. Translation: CASSREPGNTEAFF.

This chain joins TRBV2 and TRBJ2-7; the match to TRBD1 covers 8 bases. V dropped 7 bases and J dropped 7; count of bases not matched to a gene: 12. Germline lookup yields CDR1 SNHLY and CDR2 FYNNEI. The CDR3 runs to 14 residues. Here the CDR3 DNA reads TGTGCCAGCATTCCGACAGGGGTCCGCCTGGAGCAGTACTTC. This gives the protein CASIPTGVRLEQYF.

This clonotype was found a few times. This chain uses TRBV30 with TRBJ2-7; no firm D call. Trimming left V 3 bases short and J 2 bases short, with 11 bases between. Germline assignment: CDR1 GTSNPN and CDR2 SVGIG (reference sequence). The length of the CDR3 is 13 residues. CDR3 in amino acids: CAWSHGNPYEQYF. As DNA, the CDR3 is TGTGCCTGGAGCCACGGTAATCCCTACGAGCAGTACTTC.

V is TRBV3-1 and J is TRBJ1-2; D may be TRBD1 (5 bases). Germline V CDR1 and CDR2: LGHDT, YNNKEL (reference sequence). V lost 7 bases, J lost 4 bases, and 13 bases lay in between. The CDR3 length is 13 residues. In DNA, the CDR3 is TGTGCCAGCACCCGAAGCGGGGGCTATGGCTACACCTTC. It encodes CASTRSGGYGYTF.

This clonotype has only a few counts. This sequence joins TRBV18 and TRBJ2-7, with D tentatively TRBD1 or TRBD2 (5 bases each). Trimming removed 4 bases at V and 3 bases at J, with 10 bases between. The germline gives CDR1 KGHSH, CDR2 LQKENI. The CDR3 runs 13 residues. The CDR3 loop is CASSQGAGYEQYF. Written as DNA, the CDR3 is TGTGCCAGCTCACAAGGGGCGGGCTACGAGCAGTACTTC.

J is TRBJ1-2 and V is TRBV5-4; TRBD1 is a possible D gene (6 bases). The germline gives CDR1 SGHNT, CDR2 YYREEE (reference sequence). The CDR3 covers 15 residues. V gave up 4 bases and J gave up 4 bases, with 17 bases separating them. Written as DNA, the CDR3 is TGTGCCAGCAGCCTGCCTACGGGGGCGAGCTATGGCTACACCTTC. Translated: CASSLPTGASYGYTF.

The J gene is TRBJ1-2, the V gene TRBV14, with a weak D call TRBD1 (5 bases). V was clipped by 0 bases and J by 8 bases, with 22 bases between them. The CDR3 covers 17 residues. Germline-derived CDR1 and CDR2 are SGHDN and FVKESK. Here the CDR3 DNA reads TGTGCCAGCAGCCAAGATAGGATGGAGGGGAGTTCGCGGGGCTACACCTTC. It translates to CASSQDRMEGSSRGYTF.

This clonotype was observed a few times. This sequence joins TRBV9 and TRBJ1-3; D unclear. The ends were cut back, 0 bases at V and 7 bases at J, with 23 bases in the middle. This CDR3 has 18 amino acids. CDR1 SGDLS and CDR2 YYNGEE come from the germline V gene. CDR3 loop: CASSVAERISFSRNTIYF. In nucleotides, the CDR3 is TGTGCCAGCAGCGTAGCTGAGCGGATAAGCTTTTCTAGGAACACCATATATTTT.

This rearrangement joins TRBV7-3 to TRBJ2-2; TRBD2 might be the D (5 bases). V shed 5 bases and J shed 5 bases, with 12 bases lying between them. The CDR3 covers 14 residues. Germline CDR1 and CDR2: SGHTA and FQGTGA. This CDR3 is CASSEPGETGELFF. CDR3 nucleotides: TGTGCCAGCAGCGAACCCGGGGAAACCGGGGAGCTGTTTTTT.

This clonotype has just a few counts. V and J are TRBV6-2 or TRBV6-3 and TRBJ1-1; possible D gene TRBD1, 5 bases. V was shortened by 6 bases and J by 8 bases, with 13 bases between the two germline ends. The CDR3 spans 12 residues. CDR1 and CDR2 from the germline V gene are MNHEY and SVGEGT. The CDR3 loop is CASRLDRLEAFF. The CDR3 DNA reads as TGTGCCAGCAGACTTGACAGACTCGAAGCTTTCTTT.

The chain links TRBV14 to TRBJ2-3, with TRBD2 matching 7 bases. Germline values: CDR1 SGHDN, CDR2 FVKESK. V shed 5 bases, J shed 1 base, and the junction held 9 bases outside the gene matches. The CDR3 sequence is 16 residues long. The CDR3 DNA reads TGTGCCAGCAGCTCGCAACTAGCGCGAGGCACAGATACGCAGTATTTT. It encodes CASSSQLARGTDTQYF. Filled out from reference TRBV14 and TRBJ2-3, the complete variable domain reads EAGVTQFPSHSVIEKGQTVTLRCDPISGHDNLYWYRRVMGKEIKFLLHFVKESKQDESGMPNNRFLAERTGGTYSTLKVQPAELEDSGVYFCASSSQLARGTDTQYFGPGTRLTVL.

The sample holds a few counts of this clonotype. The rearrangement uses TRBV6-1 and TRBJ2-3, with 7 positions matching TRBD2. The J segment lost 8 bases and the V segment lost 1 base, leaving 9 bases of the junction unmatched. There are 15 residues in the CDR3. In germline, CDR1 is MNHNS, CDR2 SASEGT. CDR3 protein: CASSEGLAIQGTQYF. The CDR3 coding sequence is TGTGCCAGCAGTGAAGGACTAGCAATCCAGGGTACGCAGTATTTT.